The 27 T cell receptor beta chains below all came from one sample that was sequenced in a study of cytomegalovirus exposure and HLA in healthy donors. Vbeta (60) and Jbeta (13) primers were used in the PCR. Clones were read by immunoSEQ multiplex PCR, and TCRdb kept only the in-frame ones, dropping some. The sample yields under 150,000 clones, about 80% seen once. Specimen: PBMCs. These receptors came from a man aged 40-49 years in good health and CMV-seropositive.

The V call is TRBV9, the J call TRBJ2-3; weak D call: TRBD2 (7 bases). This CDR3 region has 16 residues. CDR1 and CDR2 from the germline V gene are SGDLS and YYNGEE. V was shortened by 5 bases and J by 2 bases, with 18 bases between the two germline ends. The DNA for the CDR3 is TGTGCCAGCAGGAGTGGGGGGGGCGACTCCACAGATACGCAGTATTTT. Its protein is CASRSGGGDSTDTQYF.

V and J are TRBV6-1 and TRBJ2-2; D might be TRBD2 (6 bases). From germline, CDR1 is MNHNS and CDR2 SASEGT. The CDR3 spans 16 residues. Trimming took 4 bases from V and 6 from J, leaving 18 bases between them. CDR3 nucleotide sequence: TGTGCCAGCAGTGCGGACGGACTAATAACGTCCGGGGAGCTGTTTTTT. Its protein product is CASSADGLITSGELFF.

This chain uses TRBV7-3 with TRBJ2-3, with TRBD1 matching over 9 bases. With V trimmed by 2 bases and J by 4 bases, 7 bases remained unmatched. Per germline, CDR1 SGHTA and CDR2 FQGTGA. This CDR3 comprises 16 residues. The CDR3 DNA reads as TGTGCCAGCAGCTTAGGACAGGGGAAAGATGCAGATACGCAGTATTTT. Protein sequence: CASSLGQGKDADTQYF.

The gene calls are TRBV27 and TRBJ2-4, with TRBD2 as a possible D gene (5 bases). From germline, CDR1 is MNHEY and CDR2 SMNVEV (reference sequence). Between the trimmed V and J ends, which lost 5 bases and 7 bases, there was a span of 15 bases. The CDR3 extends over 14 amino acids. The CDR3 DNA reads TGTGCCAGCAGTCCAATCGACGCGGGTAACATTCAGTACTTC. Residues: CASSPIDAGNIQYF.

On this clone: The junction shows a germline mismatch at one end, possibly a read error. V is TRBV2 and J is TRBJ2-5, with D tentatively TRBD1 (6 bases). Germline V lookup: CDR1 SNHLY, CDR2 FYNNEI. The CDR3 contains 13 residues. The CDR3 loop reads CASSQGRQEAQYF. The CDR3 DNA sequence: TGTGCCAGCTCACAGGGACGCCAAGAGGCCCAGTACTTC.

This clone was recorded once. The rearrangement uses TRBV9 and TRBJ2-2; unclear D gene. Trimming removed 4 bases from V and 5 bases from J, with 12 bases in between. The germline V gene encodes CDR1 SGDLS and CDR2 YYNGEE. The CDR3 runs to 14 residues. This chain's CDR3 is CASSLLVDTGELFF. The CDR3 bases are TGTGCCAGCAGCCTCTTAGTAGATACCGGGGAGCTGTTTTTT.

This clone occurred once. The rearrangement uses TRBV5-1 and TRBJ2-5; D possibly corresponds to TRBD2 (7 bases). The CDR3 spans 15 residues. Germline V gene data show CDR1 as SGHRS and CDR2 as YFSETQ. V lost 0 bases, J lost 4 bases, and 13 bases lay in between. The CDR3: CASSLGGGARETQYF. The CDR3 DNA reads TGCGCCAGCAGCTTGGGAGGGGGGGCGCGAGAGACCCAGTACTTC.

This chain joins TRBV6-1 and TRBJ1-5; 9 bases are shared with TRBD1. Unmatched junction bases numbered 9, after V lost 8 bases and J lost 7 bases. Germline CDR1 is MNHNS and CDR2 is SASEGT. The CDR3 consists of 14 residues. The CDR3 DNA sequence: TGTGCCAGCGGCGGAACAGGGGGCCAACAGCCCCAGCATTTT. Translation: CASGGTGGQQPQHF.

V gene TRBV7-2 combines with J gene TRBJ2-4; unclear D gene. Germline CDR1 is SGHTA and CDR2 is FQGNSA. V was shortened by 5 bases and J by 1 base, with 9 bases between the two germline ends. The CDR3 runs to 14 residues. CDR3 protein: CASSPPSAKNIQYF. For the CDR3, the DNA is TGTGCCAGCAGCCCCCCCTCCGCCAAAAACATTCAGTACTTC.

The V and J genes are TRBV19 and TRBJ1-2; TRBD1 matches 8 bases. From germline, CDR1 is LNHDA and CDR2 SQIVND (reference sequence). This CDR3 has 19 amino acids. V lost 3 bases to trimming and J lost 12 bases; unmatched junction nucleotides: 27. For the CDR3, the DNA is TGTGCCAGTAGTATCCTCGCGGAGGGCGCCCTAGGAGGGACAGGATCAAACACCTTC. Translating gives CASSILAEGALGGTGSNTF.

This clone was seen only a few times. The CDR3 sequence is CASSLVGEVYEQYF. DNA of the CDR3: TGTGCCAGCAGTTTAGTAGGAGAAGTATACGAGCAGTACTTC. The chain has TRBV27 and TRBJ2-7; D is unresolved. The CDR3 sequence is 14 residues long. Germline V gives CDR1 MNHEY, CDR2 SMNVEV (reference sequence). The germline V and J ends were trimmed by 2 bases and 4 bases, with 12 bases remaining between them.

This chain links TRBV29-1 with TRBJ2-7; the D is unclear. CDR1 and CDR2 (germline): SQVTM, ANQGSEA. CDR3 length equals 13 residues. V dropped 2 bases and J dropped 3 bases, with 11 bases sitting between them. CDR3 sequence (DNA): TGCAGCGTTGAAAATACAAGAAGCTACGAGCAGTACTTC. Translated, it gives CSVENTRSYEQYF.

V gene TRBV2 combines with J gene TRBJ1-3; 8 bases align to TRBD1. V was pared by 5 bases and J by 9 bases, with 24 bases of the junction left unmatched. The V gene's germline CDR1 is SNHLY and CDR2 FYNNEI. This CDR3 is 19 amino acids long. In DNA, the CDR3 is TGTGCCAGCAGTCGACGAGGGACAGGAGGCGCCCTTCCTGGTGGCACCATATATTTT. Protein: CASSRRGTGGALPGGTIYF.

The V and J genes are TRBV9 and TRBJ1-2; D remains unclear. Germline CDR1 SGDLS, CDR2 YYNGEE. V was trimmed by 3 bases and J by 4 bases, leaving 16 bases between them. This CDR3 region has 15 residues. CDR3 amino acids: CASSGHRPRSYGYTF. As DNA, the CDR3 is TGTGCCAGCAGCGGGCACCGACCGCGGTCCTATGGCTACACCTTC. The complete variable domain, with remaining parts taken from reference TRBV9 and TRBJ1-2, reads DSGVTQTPKHLITATGQRVTLRCSPRSGDLSVYWYQQSLDQGLQFLIQYYNGEERAKGNILERFSAQQFPDLHSELNLSSLELGDSALYFCASSGHRPRSYGYTFGSGTRLTVV.

J is TRBJ2-1 and V is TRBV6-1; 7 nucleotides align to TRBD2. CDR1 and CDR2 from the germline V gene are MNHNS and SASEGT. The CDR3 is made up of 12 amino acids. For the CDR3, the DNA is TGTGCTGCGGGGGTTCCCTACAATGAGCAGTTCTTC. Amino acid sequence: CAAGVPYNEQFF.

This rearrangement joins TRBV10-3 to TRBJ1-1, with D perhaps matching TRBD1 (5 bases). The CDR3 consists of 14 residues. Germline V gene data show CDR1 as ENHRY and CDR2 as SYGVKD. Trimming stripped 8 bases from V and 0 bases from J, with 13 bases between. DNA for the CDR3: TGTGCCATCCATGCGGGACTCTTGAACACTGAAGCTTTCTTT. Translated: CAIHAGLLNTEAFF.

The V gene is TRBV18, the J gene TRBJ2-7; 13 nucleotides match TRBD2. In germline, CDR1 is KGHSH, CDR2 LQKENI. CDR3 length: 14 amino acids. V trimming: 4 bases; J trimming: 7 bases; junction bases outside the gene matches: 4. CDR3: CASSLGLAGVEQYF. CDR3 DNA sequence: TGTGCCAGCTCACTAGGACTAGCGGGAGTAGAGCAGTACTTC. The variable domain in full, completed from reference TRBV18 and TRBJ2-7, reads NAGVMQNPRHLVRRRGQEARLRCSPMKGHSHVYWYRQLPEEGLKFMVYLQKENIIDESGMPKERFSAEFPKEGPSILRIQQVVRGDSAAYFCASSLGLAGVEQYFGPGTRLTVT.

In this sample, this clone turned up once. V gene TRBV19 combines with J gene TRBJ1-2; 7 positions agree with TRBD1. The germline V gene has CDR1 LNHDA and CDR2 SQIVND (reference sequence). V was clipped by 6 bases and J by 4 bases; unmatched bases: 11. CDR3 length equals 15 residues. The CDR3 sequence: CASSPGDSGFYGYTF. The CDR3 DNA follows: TGTGCCAGTAGCCCGGGGGACAGTGGTTTCTATGGCTACACCTTC.

This chain links TRBV30 with TRBJ2-7; weak D call: TRBD1 (5 bases). V lost 6 bases, J lost 9 bases, and 15 bases lay in between. The CDR3 consists of 11 residues. Germline assignment: CDR1 GTSNPN and CDR2 SVGIG (reference sequence). CDR3 residues: CACLTGFGQYF. CDR3 nucleotides: TGTGCCTGCCTTACAGGCTTCGGGCAGTACTTC.

This clone was recorded only once. V is TRBV7-6 and J is TRBJ1-4; TRBD1 agrees at 10 bases. V was pared by 4 bases and J by 4 bases, with 3 bases of the junction left unmatched. Germline V gene data show CDR1 as SGHVS and CDR2 as FNYEAQ. The CDR3 covers 15 residues. DNA for the CDR3: TGTGCCAGCAGCTCTGGGACAGGGGATAATGAAAAACTGTTTTTT. Translated, it gives CASSSGTGDNEKLFF.

This clone was detected once. The chain couples TRBV5-1 to TRBJ1-6; D remains ambiguous. CDR3 length equals 13 residues. V gave up 4 bases and J gave up 10 bases, with 12 bases separating them. The germline CDR1 and CDR2 sequences are SGHRS and YFSETQ. CDR3 loop: CASSIGGDSPLHF. DNA of the CDR3: TGCGCCAGCAGCATAGGAGGAGACTCACCCCTCCACTTT.

The V gene is TRBV16, the J gene TRBJ2-6, with 7 bases lining up with TRBD1. The CDR3 extends over 19 amino acids. The V and J ends lost 1 base and 1 base, in that order; junction bases with no gene match: 10. The germline gives CDR1 KGHSY, CDR2 FQNENV. The CDR3 region is CASSQLMGQRVSGANVLTF. For the CDR3, the DNA is TGTGCCAGCAGCCAATTGATGGGACAGAGAGTATCTGGGGCCAACGTCCTGACTTTC.

The V and J genes are TRBV4-3 and TRBJ2-3; 8 bases are shared with TRBD2. CDR3 size: 17 residues. V gave up 0 bases and J gave up 2 bases; unmatched junction bases: 7. The germline CDR1 and CDR2 sequences are LGHNA and YSLEER. The CDR3 is CASSQDMAGGPTDTQYF. CDR3 DNA: TGCGCCAGCAGCCAAGACATGGCGGGGGGCCCCACAGATACGCAGTATTTT.

The chain uses TRBV15 and TRBJ1-5; the D gene is possibly TRBD1 (5 bases). There are 16 residues in the CDR3. Germline CDR1 reads LNHNV; CDR2 reads YYDKDF (reference sequence). Trimming removed 0 bases from V and 4 bases from J, with 13 bases in between. CDR3 loop: CATSRDGAGRNQPQHF. Written as DNA, the CDR3 is TGTGCCACCAGCAGAGATGGTGCAGGGAGGAATCAGCCCCAGCATTTT. The entire variable domain, with the rest obtained from reference TRBV15 and TRBJ1-5, is as follows: DAMVIQNPRYQVTQFGKPVTLSCSQTLNHNVMYWYQQKSSQAPKLLFHYYDKDFNNEADTPDNFQSRRPNTSFCFLDIRSPGLGDTAMYLCATSRDGAGRNQPQHFGDGTRLSIL.

The rearrangement joins TRBV7-9 to TRBJ2-7, with D hard to call. CDR1 and CDR2 from the germline V gene are SEHNR and FQNEAQ (reference sequence). V was trimmed by 2 bases and J by 3 bases, leaving 5 bases between them. The CDR3 extends over 12 amino acids. CDR3 nucleotide sequence: TGTGCCAGCAGCTTATACAACTACGAGCAGTACTTC. As protein: CASSLYNYEQYF.

The chain combines TRBV27 with TRBJ1-1; D is possibly TRBD1 (5 bases). Trimming cost V 7 bases and J 1 base, with 13 bases left between them. The V gene's germline CDR1 is MNHEY and CDR2 SMNVEV (reference sequence). The length of the CDR3 is 14 residues. Here the CDR3 DNA reads TGTGCCAGCATGCCTTGGGGGGGGAACACTGAAGCTTTCTTT. Protein: CASMPWGGNTEAFF.

CDR3 residues: CASSQGGVAGLVNNEQFF. In DNA, the CDR3 is TGCGCCAGCAGCCAAGGGGGGGTTGCGGGACTAGTTAACAATGAGCAGTTCTTC. The chain combines TRBV4-1 with TRBJ2-1, with 8 bases matching TRBD2. This CDR3 has 18 amino acids. CDR1 and CDR2 from the germline V gene are MGHRA and YSYEKL. V shed 1 base and J 5 bases; nucleotides not matched to a gene: 13.